The 21 T cell receptor beta chains below were found in one sample sequenced in a study of T cells after somatic rescue of genetic block. Here immunoSEQ multiplex PCR was the method, and the copy in TCRdb shows in-frame clones only, minus some. This repertoire shows 45,000 to 55,000 clones, around 96% found once; its top ten account for roughly 0.077%. Sequenced: peripheral blood mononuclear cells (PBMCs). Receptor source: a child under three years old.

The V call is TRBV2, the J call TRBJ2-5, with 10 bases identical to TRBD2. This CDR3 region has 15 residues. Germline values: CDR1 SNHLY, CDR2 FYNNEI. After removal of 7 bases from V and 5 bases from J, the junction contained 10 bases not matched to a gene. The DNA for the CDR3 is TGTGCCAGCAAGGCGATAGCGGGAGGTCGGGAGACCCAGTACTTC. This encodes CASKAIAGGRETQYF.

The chain combines TRBV7-2 with TRBJ2-4; the match to TRBD1 covers 10 bases. The CDR3 runs to 15 residues. Germline CDR1 SGHTA, CDR2 FQGNSA. With 5 bases clipped from V and 8 bases from J, the junction kept 9 bases outside the gene matches. The CDR3 region is CASSNTRGQGHIQYF. CDR3 coding DNA: TGTGCCAGCAGCAATACCCGGGGACAGGGGCACATTCAGTACTTC.

The chain combines TRBV6-5 with TRBJ1-5; 7 positions agree with TRBD1. CDR1 is MNHEY, CDR2 SVGAGI, per germline. The V segment lost 4 bases and the J segment 3 bases; nucleotides outside the gene matches: 3. CDR3 size: 14 residues. For the CDR3, the DNA is TGTGCCAGCAGTTTGGGACAGTACAATCAGCCCCAGCATTTT. It yields the protein CASSLGQYNQPQHF.

V gene TRBV2 combines with J gene TRBJ2-7; 7 bases match TRBD1. The germline V gene encodes CDR1 SNHLY and CDR2 FYNNEI. The CDR3 consists of 13 residues. With 5 bases clipped from V and 3 bases from J, the junction kept 4 bases outside the gene matches. The CDR3 reads CASSWDSGYEQYF. In nucleotides, the CDR3 is TGTGCCAGCAGTTGGGACAGTGGCTACGAGCAGTACTTC.

The chain employs TRBV5-1 and TRBJ2-7; 11 bases agree with TRBD2. Trimming at V came to 0 bases and at J to 1 base, leaving 6 bases not matched to a gene. The CDR3 runs 17 residues. Germline V gene lookup returns CDR1 SGHRS and CDR2 YFSETQ. CDR3 protein: CASSLGLAGGPSYEQYF. In nucleotides, the CDR3 is TGCGCCAGCAGCTTGGGGCTAGCGGGGGGTCCATCCTACGAGCAGTACTTC.

This clone has only a few counts. The CDR3 DNA reads as TGTGCCACCTCTAGAGGTCGGGGCTACACCTTC. It yields the protein CATSRGRGYTF. V gene TRBV28 combines with J gene TRBJ1-2; the D is unclear. The CDR3 has 11 amino acids. V lost 10 bases and J lost 8, with 14 bases in between. Germline lookup yields CDR1 MDHEN and CDR2 SYDVKM.

This clone was seen just once. V and J are TRBV10-2 and TRBJ1-2; D ambiguous. The V gene's germline CDR1 is WSHSY and CDR2 SAAADI. The CDR3 has 13 residues. V lost 7 bases to trimming and J lost 0 bases, with 9 bases between them. The CDR3 coding sequence is TGCGCCAGCAAGGCCACAGCTAACTATGGCTACACCTTC. Residues: CASKATANYGYTF.

V gene TRBV7-2 combines with J gene TRBJ2-3; TRBD2 is a possible D gene (5 bases). V lost 2 bases to trimming and J lost 6 bases, with 12 bases between them. Germline CDR1 and CDR2: SGHTA and FQGNSA. The CDR3 loop spans 14 amino acids. The CDR3 nucleotides read TGTGCCAGCAGCTTACGGAGGAATTGGGATACGCAGTATTTT. Protein product: CASSLRRNWDTQYF.

The rearrangement uses TRBV19 and TRBJ2-7, with 8 nucleotides matching TRBD1. Germline CDR1 LNHDA, CDR2 SQIVND (reference sequence). CDR3 length: 14 residues. V was pared by 4 bases and J by 5 bases, with 7 bases of the junction left unmatched. DNA for the CDR3: TGTGCCAGTAGTACAGGGGGCGGAAAGAACGAGCAGTACTTC. Amino acid sequence: CASSTGGGKNEQYF.

The chain combines TRBV7-9 with TRBJ1-6; the D gene is possibly TRBD1 (5 bases). Trimming took off 5 bases at V and 8 bases at J, with 7 bases between the two ends. The germline gives CDR1 SEHNR, CDR2 FQNEAQ (reference sequence). CDR3 length: 12 residues. Written as DNA, the CDR3 is TGTGCCAGCAGCCGCAGGGATTCACCCCTCCACTTT. This encodes CASSRRDSPLHF.

The CDR3 reads CASSQGGSGSNQPQHF. CDR3 nucleotides: TGCGCCAGCAGCCAAGGAGGTAGTGGAAGCAATCAGCCCCAGCATTTT. V usage is TRBV4-1 and J usage is TRBJ1-5; unclear D gene. V dropped 1 base and J dropped 1 base, with 11 bases sitting between them. CDR3 size: 16 residues. Per the germline V gene, CDR1 is MGHRA and CDR2 is YSYEKL.

The count of this clone is one. The rearrangement links TRBV19 to TRBJ1-1; 8 bases map to TRBD1. The CDR3 loop spans 15 amino acids. Germline-derived CDR1 and CDR2 are LNHDA and SQIVND (reference sequence). V lost 6 bases and J lost 0; bases outside the gene matches: 6. The DNA for the CDR3 is TGTGCCAGTAGACCCGCGGGACAGGTGAACACTGAAGCTTTCTTT. It encodes CASRPAGQVNTEAFF.

The gene calls are TRBV2 and TRBJ1-2; D remains ambiguous. Germline V gives CDR1 SNHLY, CDR2 FYNNEI. This CDR3 spans 12 amino acids. Trimming removed 3 bases at V and 1 base at J, with 3 bases between. The CDR3 DNA reads as TGTGCCAGCAGTGAGCGTAACTATGGCTACACCTTC. Translation gives CASSERNYGYTF. The whole variable domain, remainder taken from reference TRBV2 and TRBJ1-2, is EPEVTQTPSHQVTQMGQEVILRCVPISNHLYFYWYRQILGQKVEFLVSFYNNEISEKSEIFDDQFSVERPDGSNFTLKIRSTKLEDSAMYFCASSERNYGYTFGSGTRLTVV.

This clone was found once. J is TRBJ2-5 and V is TRBV19, with 9 bases that match TRBD1. From germline, CDR1 is LNHDA and CDR2 SQIVND (reference sequence). V lost 7 bases and J lost 5; bases outside the gene matches: 8. The CDR3 totals 14 residues. The CDR3 here is CASKRTGVGETQYF. In DNA, the CDR3 is TGTGCCAGTAAACGGACAGGGGTAGGGGAGACCCAGTACTTC.

V and J are TRBV21-1 and TRBJ2-1. TRBV21-1 is shown as a pseudogene. There are 14 residues in the CDR3. CDR3 protein: CASSKGNSYNEQFF. The CDR3 coding sequence is TGTGCCAGCAGCAAAGGCAACTCCTACAATGAGCAGTTCTTC.

J is TRBJ2-1 and V is TRBV5-4; TRBD2 agrees at 12 bases. From germline, CDR1 is SGHNT and CDR2 YYREEE (reference sequence). V was clipped by 4 bases and J by 9 bases; unmatched bases: 8. This CDR3 spans 15 amino acids. In DNA, the CDR3 is TGTGCCAGCAGCGAAAGACTAGCGGGAGCCGGTGAGCAGTTCTTC. This gives the protein CASSERLAGAGEQFF.

The chain combines TRBV7-9 with TRBJ2-2; D unclear. The CDR3 has 11 residues. The V end lost 6 bases, the J end lost 7 bases, and 6 bases lay between the germline ends. CDR1 SEHNR and CDR2 FQNEAQ come from the germline V gene (reference sequence). For the CDR3, the DNA is TGTGCCAGCAGGGGATACGGGGAGCTGTTTTTT. Protein: CASRGYGELFF.

A remark on this clone: Within the sample, other DNA sequences also encode this same CDR3. V gene TRBV27 combines with J gene TRBJ2-2; D is unresolved. Germline V CDR1 and CDR2: MNHEY, SMNVEV (reference sequence). CDR3 length equals 12 residues. Trimming took 3 bases from V and 2 from J, leaving 1 base between them. DNA for the CDR3: TGTGCCAGCAGTTTTAACACCGGGGAGCTGTTTTTT. Encoded protein: CASSFNTGELFF.

This clone was seen a handful of times. V gene TRBV9 combines with J gene TRBJ1-5; D gene uncertain. From germline, CDR1 is SGDLS and CDR2 YYNGEE. The CDR3 totals 13 residues. The V and J ends lost 0 bases and 6 bases respectively, with 7 bases between them. The CDR3 region has the DNA TGTGCCAGCAGCGTAGGGAGCGGTCAGCCCCAGCATTTT. It encodes CASSVGSGQPQHF.

This clone was recorded once. The chain recombines TRBV6-4 with TRBJ2-7; 7 nucleotides align to TRBD1. Trimming removed 6 bases from V and 10 bases from J; junction bases left unmatched: 6. The CDR3 runs 11 residues. Germline V gene sequence: CDR1 MRHNA, CDR2 SNTAGT. This CDR3 is CASRDNRGQYF. Here the CDR3 DNA reads TGTGCCAGCAGGGATAACAGGGGTCAGTACTTC.

This chain links TRBV21-1 with TRBJ1-2. TRBV21-1 is a known pseudogene. The CDR3 length is 19 residues. The CDR3 region is CASRGKNVTGRARSLGYTF. DNA for the CDR3: TGTGCCAGCAGAGGCAAGAACGTAACGGGGCGGGCCCGTTCATTGGGCTACACCTTC.